This entry lists 2 T cell receptor beta chains sequenced from one sample in a study of T cell responses to AZD1222 COVID-19 vaccine. The data were produced by immunoSEQ multiplex PCR, yet TCRdb's version contains in-frame clones alone and is incomplete. Seen here are 60,000 to 75,000 clones, about four fifths observed once, and the top ten hold under 8%. Sequenced here: peripheral blood, sampled 28 days after the second AZD1222 dose. The receptor set was obtained from an adult who received the AZD1222 COVID-19 vaccine.

The CDR3 DNA sequence: TGTGCCAGCAGCCAACAGGGGAGGTCTAATGAAAAACTGTTTTTT. This sequence encodes CASSQQGRSNEKLFF. This chain links TRBV4-2 with TRBJ1-4; weak D call: TRBD1 (6 bases). Trimming cost V 2 bases and J 3 bases, with 10 bases left between them. The CDR3 runs 15 residues. From germline, CDR1 is LGHNA and CDR2 YNFKEQ.

Sample share makes this clone medium-sized (0.01 to 0.1%). This sequence joins TRBV7-9 and TRBJ1-2; D might be TRBD1 (5 bases). The CDR3 sequence is 16 residues long. CDR1 is SEHNR and CDR2 is FQNEAQ in the germline V gene (reference sequence). Trimming removed 0 bases at V and 7 bases at J, with 18 bases between. CDR3 bases: TGTGCCAGCAGCTTAGCACCGGGACCGGGGAGTGGTGGCTACACCTTC. Amino acids: CASSLAPGPGSGGYTF.